The 5 T cell receptor beta chains listed next were all sequenced from one sample in a study of T cell responses to AZD1222 COVID-19 vaccine. Libraries were prepared by immunoSEQ multiplex PCR; TCRdb keeps only in-frame clonotypes and omits some of them. The sample comprises around 80,000 clones, under 90% of which are singletons, and roughly 1.3% rests with the top ten. The source material was peripheral blood, sampled 28 days after the second AZD1222 dose. These receptors were obtained from an adult who received the AZD1222 COVID-19 vaccine.

The gene calls are TRBV4-3 and TRBJ1-5, with a tentative D call TRBD1 (5 bases). With 4 bases removed from V and 6 bases from J, the gap between germline ends came to 13 bases. This CDR3 has 14 residues. Germline values: CDR1 LGHNA, CDR2 YSLEER. CDR3 DNA sequence: TGCGCCAGCAGCCTGGCTGGGGGGACTCAGCCCCAGCATTTT. Its translation is CASSLAGGTQPQHF.

The chain carries TRBV9 and TRBJ2-5; 11 bases line up with TRBD2. Germline lookup yields CDR1 SGDLS and CDR2 YYNGEE. This CDR3 is built from 16 residues. J gave up 5 bases and V 3 bases, and 9 bases lay outside the gene matches. CDR3 bases: TGTGCCAGCAGCGGCACTAGCGGGAGTTTAGGGGAGACCCAGTACTTC. Translation gives CASSGTSGSLGETQYF.

The rearrangement links TRBV19 to TRBJ1-3; D unclear. The CDR3 is 17 residues long. Germline-derived CDR1 and CDR2 are LNHDA and SQIVND (reference sequence). V gave up 3 bases and J gave up 2 bases, with 17 bases separating them. CDR3 region: CASSILDPRRAGNTIYF. CDR3 in DNA: TGTGCCAGTAGTATCTTGGATCCTCGAAGGGCTGGAAACACCATATATTTT.

The CDR3, as DNA: TGTGCCAGCAGCTTAGCGGCCTTAGGCACCGGGGAGCTGTTTTTT. Its translation is CASSLAALGTGELFF. The J gene is TRBJ2-2, the V gene TRBV7-2; no clear D. V dropped 0 bases and J dropped 4 bases, with 9 bases sitting between them. Per germline, CDR1 SGHTA and CDR2 FQGNSA. The CDR3 is 15 amino acids.

This rearrangement joins TRBV30 to TRBJ1-1; D call uncertain. The germline V gene has CDR1 GTSNPN and CDR2 SVGIG (reference sequence). Trimming pared 8 bases from V and 8 bases from J, leaving 12 bases between. The CDR3 runs 10 residues. CDR3 loop: CATGRAEAFF. For the CDR3, the DNA is TGTGCCACTGGGAGGGCAGAAGCTTTCTTT.